The text below deals with one T cell receptor (beta chain). This sample is part of a study of cytomegalovirus exposure and HLA in healthy donors. PCR was performed using 60 Vbeta and 13 Jbeta primers. The repertoire was sequenced with immunoSEQ multiplex PCR; TCRdb's copy has only in-frame clones and lacks some. The sample has around 130,000 clones, over 75% seen once. Germline CDR1 and CDR2: MNHNS and SASEGT. The CDR3 loop spans 15 amino acids. With 0 bases clipped from V and 4 bases from J, the junction kept 3 bases outside the gene matches. The chain recombines TRBV6-1 with TRBJ2-3; 8 nucleotides agree with TRBD1. This clonotype originated in a man aged 30-40 years in good health and CMV-seronegative. Sequenced input: PBMCs. DNA of the CDR3: TGTGCCAGCAGTGAAGCAGGACAGGGCCCAGATACGCAGTATTTT. Protein: CASSEAGQGPDTQYF.